This paragraph reports one T cell receptor beta chain. This sample is part of a study of blood T cell repertoires in COVID-19. Only in-frame clones appear in the TCRdb table, and some are missing; sequencing was by immunoSEQ multiplex PCR. The sample has around 120,000 clones, around 79% seen once. The V and J ends lost 8 bases and 1 base respectively, with 11 bases between them. Per the germline V gene, CDR1 is SGHTA and CDR2 is FQGNSA. The CDR3 covers 13 residues. The sequence was collected from a man between 65 and 85 years old with acute or convalescent COVID-19. The chain has TRBV7-2 and TRBJ2-5; D is unresolved. Source material: peripheral blood. Here the CDR3 DNA reads TGTGCCAGCTGCCCCCTAAGCCAAGAGACCCAGTACTTC. It encodes CASCPLSQETQYF.